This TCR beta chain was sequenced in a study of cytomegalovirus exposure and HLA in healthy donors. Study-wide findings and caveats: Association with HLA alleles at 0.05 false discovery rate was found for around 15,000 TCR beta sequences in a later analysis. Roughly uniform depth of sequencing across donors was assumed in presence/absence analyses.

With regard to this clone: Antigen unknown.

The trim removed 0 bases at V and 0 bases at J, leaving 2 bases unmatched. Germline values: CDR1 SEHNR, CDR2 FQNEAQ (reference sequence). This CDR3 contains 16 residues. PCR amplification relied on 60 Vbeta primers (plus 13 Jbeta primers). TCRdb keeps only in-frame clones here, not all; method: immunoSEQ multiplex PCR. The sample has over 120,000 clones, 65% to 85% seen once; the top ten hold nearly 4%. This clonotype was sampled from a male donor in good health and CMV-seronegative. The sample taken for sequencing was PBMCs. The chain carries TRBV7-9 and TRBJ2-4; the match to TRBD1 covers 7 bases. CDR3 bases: TGTGCCAGCAGCTTAGCGGGGACAGAAGCCAAAAACATTCAGTACTTC. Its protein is CASSLAGTEAKNIQYF.